The 13 T cell receptor beta chains below were found in one sample sequenced in a study of beta chain features in type 1 diabetes. Expressed TCRB transcripts were sequenced after all isolated RNA was converted to cDNA. This table comes from immunoSEQ multiplex PCR, and its TCRdb copy is limited to in-frame clones, with some not included. The sample has about 220,000 clones, approximately 10% seen once. Sequenced input: central memory CD4+ T cells from blood. Source of these receptors: a man aged 18 to 29 in good health.

This clone was detected only a few times. The rearrangement links TRBV30 to TRBJ1-4; D might be TRBD1 (5 bases). V was cut by 0 bases and J by 8 bases, with 16 bases left in between. CDR1 is GTSNPN, CDR2 SVGIG, per germline (reference sequence). The CDR3 contains 15 residues. The CDR3 region is CAWSVQAGRGEKLFF. The CDR3 nucleotides read TGTGCCTGGAGTGTACAGGCGGGGCGAGGGGAAAAACTGTTTTTT.

The chain is built from TRBV19 and TRBJ2-1, with 7 bases that match TRBD2. Germline V gives CDR1 LNHDA, CDR2 SQIVND (reference sequence). CDR3 length: 12 amino acids. J lost 6 bases, V lost 6 bases, and 2 bases had no gene match. The CDR3 loop reads CASSGRFNEQFF. In nucleotides, the CDR3 is TGTGCCAGTAGCGGGAGGTTCAATGAGCAGTTCTTC.

This clone was picked up a small number of times. V is TRBV6-1 and J is TRBJ1-5, with D unresolved. This CDR3 contains 13 residues. CDR1 is MNHNS and CDR2 is SASEGT in the germline V gene. Trimming left V 7 bases short and J 7 bases short, with 14 bases between. CDR3 nucleotides: TGTGCCAGCACCCTCTATTCCCGGCAGCCCCAGCATTTT. This encodes CASTLYSRQPQHF.

V usage is TRBV5-6 and J usage is TRBJ2-1; 8 bases align to TRBD2. CDR3 length: 15 amino acids. Germline assignment: CDR1 SGHDT and CDR2 YYEEEE. With V trimmed by 6 bases and J by 7 bases, 12 bases remained unmatched. The CDR3 is CASNRQAAGGNEQFF. The CDR3 DNA reads as TGTGCCAGCAACCGCCAAGCGGCGGGAGGAAATGAGCAGTTCTTC. The variable domain in full, with the rest retrieved from reference TRBV5-6 and TRBJ2-1, is DAGVTQSPTHLIKTRGQQVTLRCSPKSGHDTVSWYQQALGQGPQFIFQYYEEEERQRGNFPDRFSGHQFPNYSSELNVNALLLGDSALYLCASNRQAAGGNEQFFGPGTRLTVL.

V and J are TRBV6-5 and TRBJ1-5; D not resolved. The CDR3 totals 16 residues. Trimming pared 0 bases from V and 2 bases from J, leaving 11 bases between. Germline CDR1 and CDR2: MNHEY and SVGAGI. CDR3 region: CASSYSVPGRNQPQHF. DNA for the CDR3: TGTGCCAGCAGTTACTCGGTGCCGGGTCGCAATCAGCCCCAGCATTTT.

The rearrangement joins TRBV27 to TRBJ2-1, with 8 bases lining up with TRBD2. Trimming at V came to 3 bases and at J to 4 bases, leaving 8 bases not matched to a gene. Germline CDR1 is MNHEY and CDR2 is SMNVEV (reference sequence). The CDR3 is 16 residues long. The CDR3 DNA reads TGTGCCAGCAGTTTCCAAAGCGGGAGAGTATACAATGAGCAGTTCTTC. Protein: CASSFQSGRVYNEQFF.

The chain carries TRBV20-1 and TRBJ2-1; no clear D. V was trimmed by 1 base and J by 10 bases, leaving 8 bases between them. The germline CDR1 and CDR2 sequences are DFQATT and SNEGSKA (reference sequence). The CDR3 has 11 amino acids. CDR3 protein: CSARGSTEQFF. The CDR3 coding sequence is TGCAGTGCTAGAGGGAGTACCGAGCAGTTCTTC.

This clone was seen at least ten times. The chain recombines TRBV7-9 with TRBJ2-1; 7 bases fit TRBD2. Trimming at V came to 4 bases and at J to 3 bases, leaving 9 bases not matched to a gene. The CDR3 length is 16 residues. Germline V lookup: CDR1 SEHNR, CDR2 FQNEAQ (reference sequence). The CDR3 nucleotides are TGTGCCAGCAGCTACCAAGCGGGATCGGTCTACAATGAGCAGTTCTTC. This sequence encodes CASSYQAGSVYNEQFF.

This clone was observed a handful of times. The chain has TRBV29-1 and TRBJ2-7; 9 nucleotides align to TRBD2. Germline assignment: CDR1 SQVTM and CDR2 ANQGSEA. The CDR3 has 13 amino acids. Trimming cost V 7 bases and J 2 bases; bases outside gene matches: 6. CDR3 loop: CSATTSGPYEQYF. The CDR3, as DNA: TGCAGCGCTACGACTAGCGGTCCCTACGAGCAGTACTTC.

The J gene is TRBJ1-1, the V gene TRBV7-8; no firm D call. Germline values: CDR1 SGHVS, CDR2 FQNEAQ. Trimming pared 5 bases from V and 5 bases from J, leaving 12 bases between. The CDR3 has 13 amino acids. CDR3 protein: CASSPAGSTEAFF. CDR3 DNA: TGTGCCAGCAGCCCCGCGGGGAGTACTGAAGCTTTCTTT.

This clone has a handful of counts. The rearrangement joins TRBV7-2 to TRBJ2-3; the D is unclear. V lost 3 bases and J 7 bases, leaving 5 bases between the germline ends. Looked up from germline, CDR1 is SGHTA and CDR2 is FQGNSA. The length of the CDR3 is 11 residues. Here the CDR3 reads CASSLSNTQYF. The DNA for the CDR3 is TGTGCCAGCAGCTTGAGTAATACGCAGTATTTT.

This clone showed up just a few times. This chain joins TRBV4-1 and TRBJ2-2; the D is unclear. Trimming stripped 0 bases from V and 4 bases from J, with 9 bases between. This CDR3 is built from 15 residues. Germline CDR1 MGHRA, CDR2 YSYEKL. This chain's CDR3 is CASSQDRSPTGELFF. In DNA form, the CDR3 reads TGCGCCAGCAGCCAAGATCGATCCCCCACCGGGGAGCTGTTTTTT.

The genes are TRBV18 and TRBJ2-1; D gene unclear. The CDR3 sequence is 14 residues long. Per the germline V gene, CDR1 is KGHSH and CDR2 is LQKENI. The germline V and J ends were trimmed by 8 bases and 1 base, with 12 bases remaining between them. Here the CDR3 reads CASRAPLSYNEQFF. The CDR3 DNA follows: TGTGCCAGCCGAGCCCCGCTATCCTACAATGAGCAGTTCTTC.